One sample yielded the 14 T cell receptor beta chains listed below, sequenced in a study of cytomegalovirus exposure and HLA in healthy donors. Using immunoSEQ multiplex PCR, the repertoire was profiled, and TCRdb retains in-frame clones only, with some absent. Among under 85,000 clones listed, roughly 94% were seen once. The sequenced sample was PBMCs. The source of these receptors is a woman in her late teens or twenties in good health and CMV-seropositive.

The V call is TRBV28, the J call TRBJ1-5, with 10 bases aligning to TRBD1. Looked up from germline, CDR1 is MDHEN and CDR2 is SYDVKM. V gave up 7 bases and J gave up 4 bases; unmatched junction bases: 4. This CDR3 contains 14 residues. The CDR3 region has the DNA TGTGCCAGCACTGACAGGGGGCAGAATCAGCCCCAGCATTTT. It translates to CASTDRGQNQPQHF.

This clone was observed a single time. The chain combines TRBV6-6 with TRBJ1-2; 9 nucleotides line up with TRBD1. J lost 6 bases, V lost 4 bases, and 6 bases had no gene match. The CDR3 extends over 14 amino acids. The germline V gene has CDR1 MNHNY and CDR2 SVGAGI (reference sequence). The CDR3 coding sequence is TGTGCCAGCAGTTTAGGACAGGGGCTAAATGGCTACACCTTC. Its protein product is CASSLGQGLNGYTF.

The rearrangement uses TRBV7-2 and TRBJ1-2; TRBD1 matches 7 bases. The CDR3 runs to 14 residues. In germline, CDR1 is SGHTA, CDR2 FQGNSA. Losses at the gene ends were 0 bases for V and 4 bases for J; bases not matched to a gene: 2. In DNA, the CDR3 is TGTGCCAGCAGCTTAGCCCCAGGGGGCTATGGCTACACCTTC. This encodes CASSLAPGGYGYTF. Supplemented by reference TRBV7-2 and TRBJ1-2, the full variable domain reads GAGVSQSPSNKVTEKGKDVELRCDPISGHTALYWYRQSLGQGLEFLIYFQGNSAPDKSGLPSDRFSAERTGGSVSTLTIQRTQQEDSAVYLCASSLAPGGYGYTFGSGTRLTVV.

This chain uses TRBV14 with TRBJ1-1; D remains unclear. V was clipped by 3 bases and J by 4 bases, with 24 bases between them. CDR1 is SGHDN and CDR2 is FVKESK in the germline V gene. CDR3 length: 18 amino acids. The CDR3 DNA sequence: TGTGCCAGCAGCCAGATAAGATACGACTTACTGGGAGGCACTGAAGCTTTCTTT. Residues: CASSQIRYDLLGGTEAFF.

The V and J genes are TRBV7-8 and TRBJ1-5, with 12 positions matching TRBD1. Trimming at V came to 2 bases and at J to 2 bases, leaving 4 bases not matched to a gene. Germline CDR1 SGHVS, CDR2 FQNEAQ. This CDR3 spans 17 amino acids. The chain's CDR3 is CASSLRDRGRGNQPQHF. The DNA for the CDR3 is TGTGCCAGCAGCTTAAGGGACAGGGGGCGCGGCAATCAGCCCCAGCATTTT.

The V call is TRBV19, the J call TRBJ2-7, with D possibly matching TRBD2 (5 bases). Per the germline V gene, CDR1 is LNHDA and CDR2 is SQIVND (reference sequence). The V and J ends lost 5 bases and 4 bases respectively, with 18 bases between them. The CDR3 has 15 amino acids. The CDR3 DNA is TGTGCCAGTAGTCCCCTTCCCGGGATATCTTACGAGCAGTACTTC. Amino acids: CASSPLPGISYEQYF.

J is TRBJ2-4 and V is TRBV5-4; 8 bases fit TRBD2. Germline CDR1 reads SGHNT; CDR2 reads YYREEE (reference sequence). Trimming cost V 3 bases and J 6 bases; bases outside gene matches: 8. The CDR3 consists of 15 residues. CDR3 amino acids: CASSWGVAGRNIQYF. The CDR3 DNA reads as TGTGCCAGCAGCTGGGGAGTAGCGGGGAGAAACATTCAGTACTTC.

The chain uses TRBV28 and TRBJ1-2, with no clear D. The germline CDR1 and CDR2 sequences are MDHEN and SYDVKM. Trimming removed 2 bases from V and 7 bases from J, with 8 bases in between. There are 12 residues in the CDR3. CDR3 residues: CASSLHVVGYTF. For the CDR3, the DNA is TGTGCCAGCAGTTTACATGTTGTTGGCTACACCTTC.

The chain couples TRBV30 to TRBJ1-2; a possible D gene is TRBD1 (5 bases). The V gene lost 2 bases and the J gene lost 4 bases, with 17 bases spanning the gap. Germline CDR1 GTSNPN, CDR2 SVGIG (reference sequence). This CDR3 spans 15 amino acids. This CDR3 reads CAWSRFLAGIYGYTF. The CDR3 nucleotides read TGTGCCTGGAGTCGCTTTCTTGCAGGGATCTATGGCTACACCTTC.

The chain couples TRBV2 to TRBJ1-3, with D hard to call. Deletions cut 3 bases from V and 0 bases from J, with 9 bases between. The CDR3 runs to 15 residues. Per the germline V gene, CDR1 is SNHLY and CDR2 is FYNNEI. Written as DNA, the CDR3 is TGTGCCAGCAGTGAGTATCGGAGCTCTGGAAACACCATATATTTT. This codes for CASSEYRSSGNTIYF.

The table lists this clone with a few counts. The chain is built from TRBV5-4 and TRBJ2-5; 9 bases agree with TRBD2. Germline V gives CDR1 SGHNT, CDR2 YYREEE (reference sequence). V was pared by 4 bases and J by 3 bases, with 10 bases of the junction left unmatched. The CDR3 is 16 residues long. The CDR3 nucleotides are TGTGCCAGCAGCCGCTTGGGCAAGCGGGAGGAAGAGACCCAGTACTTC. It specifies CASSRLGKREEETQYF.

The chain couples TRBV10-3 to TRBJ1-1; D is unclear. The CDR3 length is 15 residues. V was shortened by 0 bases and J by 0 bases, with 8 bases between the two germline ends. CDR1 is ENHRY, CDR2 SYGVKD, per germline. The CDR3, as DNA: TGTGCCATCAGTGAGTCAGGAGGATTGAACACTGAAGCTTTCTTT. Protein: CAISESGGLNTEAFF.

V usage is TRBV6-1 and J usage is TRBJ2-5; 9 bases fit TRBD2. With V trimmed by 7 bases and J by 2 bases, 8 bases remained unmatched. Looked up from germline, CDR1 is MNHNS and CDR2 is SASEGT. This CDR3 has 15 amino acids. The DNA for the CDR3 is TGTGCCAGCACAGAGTTAGCGGGGGAACAAGAGACCCAGTACTTC. As protein: CASTELAGEQETQYF.

The rearrangement uses TRBV4-3 and TRBJ2-7, with TRBD2 matching 10 bases. Germline loops: CDR1 LGHNA, CDR2 YSLEER. This CDR3 region has 17 residues. V dropped 0 bases and J dropped 3; count of bases not matched to a gene: 8. The CDR3 bases are TGCGCCAGCAGCCAAGATGTCATGGGACTAGCGCACTACGAGCAGTACTTC. This sequence encodes CASSQDVMGLAHYEQYF.